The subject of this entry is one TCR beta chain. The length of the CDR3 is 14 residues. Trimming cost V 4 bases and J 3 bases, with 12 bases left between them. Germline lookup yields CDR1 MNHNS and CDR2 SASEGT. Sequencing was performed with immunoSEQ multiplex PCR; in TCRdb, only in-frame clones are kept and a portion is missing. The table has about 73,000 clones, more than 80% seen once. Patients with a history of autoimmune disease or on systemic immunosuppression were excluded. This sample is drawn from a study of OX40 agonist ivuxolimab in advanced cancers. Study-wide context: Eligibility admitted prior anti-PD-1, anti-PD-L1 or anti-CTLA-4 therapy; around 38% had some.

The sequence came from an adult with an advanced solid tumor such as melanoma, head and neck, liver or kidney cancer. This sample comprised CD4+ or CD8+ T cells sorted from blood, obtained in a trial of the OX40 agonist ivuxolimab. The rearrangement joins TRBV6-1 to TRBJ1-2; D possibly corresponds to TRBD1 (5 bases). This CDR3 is CASSARQGDYGYTF. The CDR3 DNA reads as TGTGCCAGCAGTGCCCGCCAGGGCGACTATGGCTACACCTTC.